These 27 T cell receptor beta chains were all obtained from the same sample, sequenced in a study of Ad26.COV2.S vaccination and SARS-CoV-2 variants. Method: immunoSEQ multiplex PCR; TCRdb's copy keeps in-frame clones and lacks some. The sample shows about 350,000 clones, approximately 90% of them seen only once. Sample treatment: some 19 received Ad26.COV2.S at low or high dose, single or two shots; about 5 received placebo; per-sample allocation not given. The samples were gathered on day 63 after the first injection of vaccine or placebo. Sequenced material: peripheral blood, taken in a trial of Ad26.COV2.S vaccine versus placebo. These TCRs come from a person aged 18-65 years who received the Ad26.COV2.S COVID-19 vaccine or a placebo.

The chain is built from TRBV5-8 and TRBJ1-1; TRBD1 agrees at 8 bases. This CDR3 region has 15 residues. Germline CDR1 is SGHTS and CDR2 is YDEGEE. The junction had 3 bases not matched to a gene; V was cut back by 2 bases and J by 0 bases. CDR3: CASSLQGVLNTEAFF. The CDR3 DNA reads TGTGCCAGCAGCTTACAGGGGGTTTTGAACACTGAAGCTTTCTTT.

This chain links TRBV18 with TRBJ2-4, with D perhaps assigned TRBD1 or TRBD2 (5 bases each). This CDR3 contains 15 residues. The germline gives CDR1 KGHSH, CDR2 LQKENI. The V end was cut by 6 bases, the J end by 5 bases, with 17 bases between. CDR3 nucleotide sequence: TGTGCCAGCTCCGGGGCTGGCGTTGGGGAAAACATTCAGTACTTC. Protein product: CASSGAGVGENIQYF. Full variable domain (remainder filled in from reference TRBV18 and TRBJ2-4): NAGVMQNPRHLVRRRGQEARLRCSPMKGHSHVYWYRQLPEEGLKFMVYLQKENIIDESGMPKERFSAEFPKEGPSILRIQQVVRGDSAAYFCASSGAGVGENIQYFGAGTRLSVL.

The genes are TRBV6-5 and TRBJ1-1; tentative D call: TRBD1 (5 bases). V lost 6 bases, J lost 6 bases, and 14 bases lay in between. Germline assignment: CDR1 MNHEY and CDR2 SVGAGI. This CDR3 has 13 residues. The CDR3 here is CASRRTIAAEAFF. The CDR3 DNA is TGTGCCAGCAGAAGGACAATCGCCGCTGAAGCTTTCTTT.

CDR3 sequence reads: CASSQGLAGADTDTQYF. CDR3 bases: TGCGCCAGCAGCCAAGGTTTAGCGGGAGCTGACACAGATACGCAGTATTTT. The chain employs TRBV4-3 and TRBJ2-3, with 9 bases matching TRBD2. CDR3 size: 17 residues. Per the germline V gene, CDR1 is LGHNA and CDR2 is YSLEER. Trimming cost V 1 base and J 2 bases; bases outside gene matches: 7.

This clone came up a few times. The rearrangement joins TRBV5-6 to TRBJ1-3; D is ambiguous. From germline, CDR1 is SGHDT and CDR2 YYEEEE. This CDR3 is 16 amino acids long. V was pared by 0 bases and J by 1 base, with 11 bases between. The CDR3 loop is CASSLGFGESGNTIYF. In DNA, the CDR3 is TGTGCCAGCAGCTTGGGTTTCGGGGAATCTGGAAACACCATATATTTT.

The chain links TRBV7-2 to TRBJ2-3; TRBD1 aligns across 8 bases. The CDR3 length is 16 residues. The V gene's germline CDR1 is SGHTA and CDR2 FQGNSA. V shed 1 base, J shed 4 bases, and the junction held 7 bases outside the gene matches. CDR3 in DNA: TGTGCCAGCAGCTTAGAGGGCAGGGGGCGCGCAGATACGCAGTATTTT. Its protein is CASSLEGRGRADTQYF.

The gene calls are TRBV12-3 or TRBV12-4 and TRBJ1-6; D gene unclear. The CDR3 consists of 13 residues. Trimming took 5 bases from V and 10 from J, leaving 12 bases between them. CDR3 amino acids: CASSIGGKSPLHF. Written as DNA, the CDR3 is TGTGCCAGCAGTATCGGAGGGAAATCACCCCTCCACTTT.

To note about this clone: The identical CDR3 is also encoded by other nucleotide sequences in the sample. This chain connects TRBV5-1 to TRBJ1-2, with D uncertain. Per germline, CDR1 SGHRS and CDR2 YFSETQ. The CDR3 loop spans 13 amino acids. V lost 1 base, J lost 2 bases, and 6 bases lay in between. The CDR3 protein is CASSLTENYGYTF. The CDR3 nucleotides are TGCGCCAGCAGCTTGACAGAGAACTATGGCTACACCTTC.

This clone was recorded once. The chain recombines TRBV11-2 with TRBJ2-1; TRBD1 or TRBD2 may be the D gene (6 bases each). Germline assignment: CDR1 SGHAT and CDR2 FQNNGV. This CDR3 is built from 15 residues. V was cut by 5 bases and J by 4 bases, with 15 bases left in between. CDR3 in amino acids: CASSGSWGAYNEQFF. The CDR3 DNA reads as TGTGCCAGCAGCGGCTCTTGGGGGGCTTACAATGAGCAGTTCTTC.

The chain carries TRBV6-5 and TRBJ2-7; D not certain. CDR1 MNHEY and CDR2 SVGAGI come from the germline V gene. The length of the CDR3 is 14 residues. Deletions cut 7 bases from V and 2 bases from J, with 15 bases between. The CDR3 DNA reads as TGTGCCAGCACCCAAGGGAAGTTCCCCTACGAGCAGTACTTC. Protein sequence: CASTQGKFPYEQYF.

The chain couples TRBV5-8 to TRBJ1-5; 7 bases map to TRBD1. Per the germline V gene, CDR1 is SGHTS and CDR2 is YDEGEE. Germline trimming cut 4 bases from V and 2 bases from J; bases unmatched to any gene: 6. The CDR3 is made up of 15 amino acids. In nucleotides, the CDR3 is TGTGCCAGCAGCCGGAGACAGGGCGGCAATCAGCCCCAGCATTTT. This encodes CASSRRQGGNQPQHF. Drawing the rest from reference TRBV5-8 and TRBJ1-5, the complete variable domain is EAGVTQSPTHLIKTRGQQATLRCSPISGHTSVYWYQQALGLGLQFLLWYDEGEERNRGNFPPRFSGRQFPNYSSELNVNALELEDSALYLCASSRRQGGNQPQHFGDGTRLSIL.

CDR3 sequence: CASSQDPDTQYF. CDR3 bases: TGTGCCAGCAGCCAAGATCCAGATACGCAGTATTTT. The rearrangement joins TRBV3-1 (or the pseudogene TRBV3-2) to TRBJ2-3; no clear D. The CDR3 is 12 amino acids. V lost 0 bases and J lost 4, with 2 bases in between. The germline V gene encodes CDR1 LGHDT and CDR2 YNNKEL (reference sequence).

CDR3 DNA: TGTGCCAGTGGGCCCAAGACAGGGGACTACGAGCAGTACTTC. It yields the protein CASGPKTGDYEQYF. The J gene is TRBJ2-7, the V gene TRBV19, with 8 bases fitting TRBD1. The germline V gene has CDR1 LNHDA and CDR2 SQIVND (reference sequence). The V gene end was trimmed by 8 bases and the J gene end by 3 bases; junction bases not matched to a gene: 9. The CDR3 consists of 14 residues. Combining the CDR3 with reference TRBV19 and TRBJ2-7 gives the whole variable domain DGGITQSPKYLFRKEGQNVTLSCEQNLNHDAMYWYRQDPGQGLRLIYYSQIVNDFQKGDIAEGYSVSREKKESFPLTVTSAQKNPTAFYLCASGPKTGDYEQYFGPGTRLTVT.

As for this clone: Compared with germline, one end of the junction differs, possibly owing to a read error. In DNA form, the CDR3 reads TGTGCCAGCAGTTTAAGGGGGCAATTGGTCCCTAGGGCCCACTTC. This codes for CASSLRGQLVPRAHF. The J gene is TRBJ2-7, the V gene TRBV28; 7 bases line up with TRBD1. The CDR3 is made up of 15 amino acids. CDR1 is MDHEN, CDR2 SYDVKM, per germline.

The sample holds one count of this clone. V gene TRBV11-1 combines with J gene TRBJ1-5; the D is unclear. The CDR3 length is 14 residues. Trimming took off 6 bases at V and 1 base at J, with 10 bases between the two ends. Germline loops: CDR1 SGHAT, CDR2 FQDESV (reference sequence). The CDR3 region is CASSVTGSNQPQHF. The DNA of the CDR3 is TGTGCCAGCAGTGTGACGGGGAGCAATCAGCCCCAGCATTTT.

The chain carries TRBV30 and TRBJ1-4, with no clear D. V shed 0 bases and J shed 7 bases, with 9 bases lying between them. The CDR3 contains 13 residues. The germline CDR1 and CDR2 sequences are GTSNPN and SVGIG (reference sequence). This chain's CDR3 is CAWSVRTSEKLFF. CDR3 nucleotides: TGTGCCTGGAGTGTACGGACTTCTGAAAAACTGTTTTTT.

This clone was recorded a few times. The chain uses TRBV24-1 and TRBJ1-2; D unresolved. CDR3 length: 11 residues. The V gene lost 4 bases and the J gene lost 6 bases, with 5 bases spanning the gap. Germline CDR1 and CDR2: KGHDR and SFDVKD. The CDR3 DNA reads as TGTGCCACCAGTGACTCGAATGGCTACACCTTC. This codes for CATSDSNGYTF.

The chain recombines TRBV18 with TRBJ1-4; 9 bases are a match to TRBD1. V gave up 2 bases and J gave up 8 bases; unmatched junction bases: 6. CDR3 length equals 15 residues. The V gene's germline CDR1 is KGHSH and CDR2 LQKENI. The CDR3 region is CASSPTGTGLEKLFF. Here the CDR3 DNA reads TGTGCCAGCTCACCAACCGGGACAGGGCTCGAAAAACTGTTTTTT.

The chain joins TRBV25-1 to TRBJ1-5, with D maybe TRBD1 (5 bases). The V gene lost 4 bases and the J gene lost 2 bases, with 18 bases spanning the gap. The CDR3 is made up of 17 amino acids. Germline V CDR1 and CDR2: MGHDK, SYGVNS. CDR3 protein: CASSGPGGIPGNQPQHF. The DNA of the CDR3 is TGTGCCAGCAGTGGACCCGGGGGAATCCCGGGCAATCAGCCCCAGCATTTT.

The chain uses TRBV29-1 and TRBJ1-1; no firm D call. CDR1 SQVTM and CDR2 ANQGSEA come from the germline V gene. V was trimmed by 7 bases and J by 3 bases, leaving 6 bases between them. This CDR3 spans 10 amino acids. The CDR3 loop is CSGADTEAFF. CDR3 in DNA: TGCAGCGGAGCGGACACTGAAGCTTTCTTT. The full variable domain, in which reference TRBV29-1 and TRBJ1-1 provide the parts outside the CDR3, is SAVISQKPSRDICQRGTSLTIQCQVDSQVTMMFWYRQQPGQSLTLIATANQGSEATYESGFVIDKFPISRPNLTFSTLTVSNMSPEDSSIYLCSGADTEAFFGQGTRLTVV.

The genes are TRBV25-1 and TRBJ2-5; D is ambiguous. Germline CDR1 is MGHDK and CDR2 is SYGVNS. This CDR3 is 13 amino acids long. With 1 base removed from V and 5 bases from J, the gap between germline ends came to 8 bases. The CDR3 loop is CASSESPHETQYF. CDR3 nucleotides: TGTGCCAGCAGTGAATCCCCTCACGAGACCCAGTACTTC.

This rearrangement joins TRBV7-9 to TRBJ2-6, with 8 bases that match TRBD2. The junction had 4 bases not matched to a gene; V was cut back by 3 bases and J by 0 bases. The length of the CDR3 is 17 residues. Germline CDR1 SEHNR, CDR2 FQNEAQ (reference sequence). Here the CDR3 reads CASSFGGTSSGANVLTF. CDR3 DNA sequence: TGTGCCAGCAGCTTTGGGGGGACTAGCTCTGGGGCCAACGTCCTGACTTTC.

V is TRBV7-2 and J is TRBJ1-2, with TRBD1 as a possible D gene (6 bases). V was clipped by 5 bases and J by 5 bases, with 30 bases between them. Germline V lookup: CDR1 SGHTA, CDR2 FQGNSA. The CDR3 covers 19 residues. The CDR3 here is CASSQGLAYKVGDFYGYTF. The CDR3 DNA is TGTGCCAGCAGCCAGGGGTTGGCCTATAAGGTTGGGGATTTTTATGGCTACACCTTC. Looking up the rest from reference TRBV7-2 and TRBJ1-2 gives the full variable domain: GAGVSQSPSNKVTEKGKDVELRCDPISGHTALYWYRQSLGQGLEFLIYFQGNSAPDKSGLPSDRFSAERTGGSVSTLTIQRTQQEDSAVYLCASSQGLAYKVGDFYGYTFGSGTRLTVV.

The chain joins TRBV11-1 to TRBJ2-1; TRBD2 agrees at 7 bases. Unmatched junction bases numbered 0, after V lost 2 bases and J lost 8 bases. This CDR3 has 12 residues. Looked up from germline, CDR1 is SGHAT and CDR2 is FQDESV (reference sequence). The CDR3 here is CASSLTSDEQFF. CDR3 nucleotide sequence: TGTGCCAGCAGCTTAACTAGCGATGAGCAGTTCTTC.

The chain joins TRBV7-2 to TRBJ1-2; the D gene is possibly TRBD1 (5 bases). This CDR3 spans 14 amino acids. Germline CDR1 SGHTA, CDR2 FQGNSA. Trimming stripped 10 bases from V and 4 bases from J, with 19 bases between. CDR3 sequence (DNA): TGTGCCATCCAGGGTCTAACCCTTTTCTATGGCTACACCTTC. As protein: CAIQGLTLFYGYTF. Full variable domain (remainder filled in from reference TRBV7-2 and TRBJ1-2): GAGVSQSPSNKVTEKGKDVELRCDPISGHTALYWYRQSLGQGLEFLIYFQGNSAPDKSGLPSDRFSAERTGGSVSTLTIQRTQQEDSAVYLCAIQGLTLFYGYTFGSGTRLTVV.

The sample holds one count of this clone. This chain connects TRBV6-5 to TRBJ2-2, with 9 bases aligning to TRBD1. Trimming cost V 4 bases and J 4 bases; bases outside gene matches: 7. CDR3 length: 16 residues. Per germline, CDR1 MNHEY and CDR2 SVGAGI. CDR3 DNA sequence: TGTGCCAGCAGTTCACCGGGACAGGGTATCACCGGGGAGCTGTTTTTT. Amino acids: CASSSPGQGITGELFF.

This chain joins TRBV27 and TRBJ2-7; D gene ambiguous. CDR1 and CDR2 (germline): MNHEY, SMNVEV (reference sequence). The ends were cut back, 0 bases at V and 2 bases at J, with 11 bases in the middle. The CDR3 spans 15 residues. CDR3 nucleotide sequence: TGTGCCAGCAGTTTATCGCTGGGCAGGACCTACGAGCAGTACTTC. It encodes CASSLSLGRTYEQYF.